The 3 T cell receptor beta chains below come from one sample, sequenced in a study of T cell responses to AZD1222 COVID-19 vaccine. The method was immunoSEQ multiplex PCR; TCRdb's version includes in-frame clones alone and lacks a portion of them. The data show about 140,000 clones, with more than 85% seen just once and 2.5% to 4% held by the top ten. The specimen was peripheral blood, collected on day 0 of AZD1222 vaccination. The receptors come from an adult in good health.

The V gene is TRBV7-3, the J gene TRBJ2-7; 8 nucleotides match TRBD1. With V trimmed by 2 bases and J by 5 bases, 2 bases remained unmatched. This CDR3 spans 13 amino acids. Germline CDR1 and CDR2: SGHTA and FQGTGA. The CDR3 loop is CASSLLTGDEQYF. As DNA, the CDR3 is TGTGCCAGCAGCTTATTGACAGGGGACGAGCAGTACTTC.

Notes on this clone: At one of its ends the junction is not consistent with the germline gene, which may arise from a read error. The chain has TRBV19 and TRBJ1-5, with TRBD1 identical over 7 bases. Germline CDR1 is LNHDA and CDR2 is SQIVND (reference sequence). This CDR3 is built from 14 residues. The chain's CDR3 is CASSMGQLNPPQHF. DNA of the CDR3: TGTGCCAGTAGTATGGGACAGCTAAATCCGCCCCAGCATTTT.

The chain uses TRBV19 and TRBJ1-2; D not resolved. This CDR3 is built from 14 residues. The germline V gene has CDR1 LNHDA and CDR2 SQIVND (reference sequence). Trimming left V 3 bases short and J 0 bases short, with 8 bases between. CDR3 region: CASSIGPANYGYTF. As DNA, the CDR3 is TGTGCCAGTAGTATCGGCCCCGCTAACTATGGCTACACCTTC.